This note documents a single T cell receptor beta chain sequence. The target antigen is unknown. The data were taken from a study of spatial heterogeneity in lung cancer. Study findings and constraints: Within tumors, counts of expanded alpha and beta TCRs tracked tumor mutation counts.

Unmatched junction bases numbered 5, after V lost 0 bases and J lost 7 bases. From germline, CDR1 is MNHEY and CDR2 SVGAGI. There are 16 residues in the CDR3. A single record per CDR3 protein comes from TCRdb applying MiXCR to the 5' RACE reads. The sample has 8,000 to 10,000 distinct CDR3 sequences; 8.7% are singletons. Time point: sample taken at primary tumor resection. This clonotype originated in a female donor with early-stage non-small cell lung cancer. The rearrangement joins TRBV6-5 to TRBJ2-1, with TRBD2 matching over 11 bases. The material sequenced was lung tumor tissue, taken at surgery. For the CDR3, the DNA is TGTGCCAGCAGTTACTCTAGCGGGGGGGCCAGAAATGAGCAGTTCTTC. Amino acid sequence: CASSYSSGGARNEQFF.